This T cell receptor beta chain was documented in a study of shared clonotypes between healthy human individuals. Study findings and constraints: Non-shared clonotypes showed lower generation probabilities than clonotypes common to all four donors. Naive CD4 clonotypes overlapped across several donors at about 5%.

Sequencing used immunoSEQ multiplex PCR; TCRdb keeps in-frame clones, though not all of them. Counted here are about 2.5 million clones, approximately 90% occurring once; the ten biggest clones make up approximately 0.4%. Regarding this clone: Antigen unknown.

Donors comprised only Caucasian adults living in Nashville, Tennessee. It was into CD45RA+ naive and CD45RA-negative memory subsets that the CD4+ cells were split. Source material: naive CD4+ T cells from PBMCs. Described subset: CD45RA+ positively selected. The receptor was isolated from a man aged 18 to 35 in good health. Some clones in this sample may be carry-over from other donors' samples.

The CDR3 is CASSYSAGQIYEQYF. The CDR3 DNA reads as TGTGCCAGCAGTTACTCCGCAGGGCAGATCTACGAGCAGTACTTC. The chain uses TRBV6-5 and TRBJ2-7; a possible D gene is TRBD1 (5 bases). Germline V gene sequence: CDR1 MNHEY, CDR2 SVGAGI. V lost 0 bases, J lost 3 bases, and 12 bases lay in between. CDR3 length: 15 residues.